This is a list of T cell receptor beta chains from one sample in a study of OX40 agonist ivuxolimab in advanced cancers. TCRdb's table, derived via immunoSEQ multiplex PCR, lists solely in-frame clones and lacks some. The table lists roughly 53,000 clones, over 70% of them singletons, with roughly an eighth in the top ten. This sample comprised CD4+ or CD8+ T cells sorted from blood, obtained in a trial of the OX40 agonist ivuxolimab. The receptors derive from an adult with an advanced solid tumor such as melanoma, head and neck, liver or kidney cancer. Both conserved end residues are part of each CDR3.

len,v_gene,j_gene,CDR3aa
16,TRBV13,TRBJ2-1,CASSILLGLRYNEQFF
11,TRBV28,TRBJ1-1,CASSLSTEAFF
13,TRBV19,TRBJ1-1,CASSIRGGTEAFF
19,TRBV15,TRBJ1-5,CATSREPRGTDNSNQPQHF
16,TRBV19,TRBJ1-2,CASTKSRTGGNYGYTF
13,TRBV19,TRBJ1-5,CASRDRDNQPQHF
17,TRBV27,TRBJ1-5,CASSLRKATGASKPQHF
14,TRBV7-2,TRBJ2-5,CASSPLASQETQYF
17,TRBV2,TRBJ1-1,CASRDQDISGRTTEAFF
18,TRBV4-1,TRBJ2-3,CASSQEVSAGGRTDTQYF
13,TRBV5-6,TRBJ2-3,CASNAWDRYTQYF
14,TRBV21-1,TRBJ1-4,CASRDSNSGEKLFF
17,TRBV14,TRBJ1-1,CASSQANGRGKNTEAFF
15,TRBV25-1,TRBJ2-1,CASSALAGGNGEQFF
11,TRBV20-1,TRBJ2-1,CSATHPNEQFF
13,TRBV30,TRBJ2-5,CAWSVGLQETQYF
14,TRBV4-3,TRBJ2-7,CASSQGNRAYEQYF
13,TRBV30,TRBJ2-2,CAWSLAVPLRLFF
15,TRBV7-6,TRBJ2-5,CASSAGGLGAETQYF
14,TRBV7-2,TRBJ2-2,CASSFGTSTGELFF
14,TRBV7-8,TRBJ1-4,CASSRTGGSEKLFF
13,TRBV7-8,TRBJ2-5,CASSLAVQETQYF
14,TRBV29-1,TRBJ2-2,CSVEGGFNTGELFF
16,TRBV5-4,TRBJ2-5,CASSQGSGTREETQYF
13,TRBV18,TRBJ1-2,CASSPPTGVGYTF
14,TRBV18,TRBJ2-3,CASSPGTAGDTQYF
14,TRBV6-6,TRBJ2-5,CASSYGSPPETQYF
15,TRBV2,TRBJ2-5,CASSRPGRPQETQYF
12,TRBV5-6,TRBJ1-3,CASSRTGNTIYF
15,TRBV5-1,TRBJ2-3,CASSLGDSLTDTQYF
15,TRBV5-5,TRBJ2-1,CASSLRQGVYNEQFF
9,TRBV30,TRBJ2-7,CAWSYEQYF
13,TRBV7-2,TRBJ1-2,CASSWGGSYGYTF
11,TRBV19,TRBJ1-2,CASTTYYGYTF
14,TRBV19,TRBJ1-2,CASSSPQGFYGYTF
14,TRBV4-1,TRBJ2-2,CASSPRLTTGELFF
14,TRBV6-6,TRBJ1-5,CASSGQGRRQPQHF
15,TRBV2,TRBJ2-1,CASRPAGTGYNEQFF
14,TRBV28,TRBJ2-7,CASSSDRLTYEQYF
14,TRBV9,TRBJ2-1,CASSEQTTYNEQFF
14,TRBV5-1,TRBJ2-2,CASSFGTGAGELFF
14,TRBV5-1,TRBJ1-1,CASSGDGAGTEAFF